The 5 T cell receptor beta chains reported below all come from one sample, sequenced in a study of shared clonotypes between healthy human individuals. Terminally differentiated effector memory CD45RA+ cells were excluded from the naive CD8 cells, which were CD45RO-negative and positively selected for CCR7. Profiled with immunoSEQ multiplex PCR; TCRdb holds only in-frame clones, not every one. The data show some 2,100,000 clones, about 92% seen once. Sequenced input: naive CD8+ T cells from PBMCs. The receptors were sampled from a man in his late teens or twenties in good health. Some clones in this sample may be carry-over from other donors' samples.

The rearrangement joins TRBV28 to TRBJ1-5, with TRBD1 matching 7 bases. The trim removed 5 bases at V and 7 bases at J, leaving 5 bases unmatched. Germline-derived CDR1 and CDR2 are MDHEN and SYDVKM. This CDR3 contains 13 residues. The CDR3 sequence: CASSRQGWQPQHF. CDR3 DNA sequence: TGTGCCAGCAGTCGACAGGGTTGGCAGCCCCAGCATTTT.

V is TRBV7-8 and J is TRBJ2-2; D is possibly TRBD2 (5 bases). V lost 0 bases, J lost 4 bases, and 12 bases lay in between. This CDR3 spans 16 amino acids. Germline values: CDR1 SGHVS, CDR2 FQNEAQ. The CDR3 loop reads CASSLARGSGTGELFF. In DNA, the CDR3 is TGTGCCAGCAGCTTAGCGCGCGGGTCGGGCACCGGGGAGCTGTTTTTT.

This chain connects TRBV13 to TRBJ2-2; 7 bases line up with TRBD1. The V and J ends lost 5 bases and 0 bases, in that order; junction bases with no gene match: 0. The CDR3 spans 14 residues. Per the germline V gene, CDR1 is PRHDT and CDR2 is FYEKMQ (reference sequence). CDR3 region: CASSGTANTGELFF. The CDR3 DNA sequence: TGTGCCAGCAGCGGGACAGCGAACACCGGGGAGCTGTTTTTT.

The chain joins TRBV30 to TRBJ2-1; D possibly corresponds to TRBD2 (5 bases). Trimming took off 4 bases at V and 4 bases at J, with 14 bases between the two ends. The CDR3 is 14 residues long. Germline CDR1 reads GTSNPN; CDR2 reads SVGIG (reference sequence). The CDR3 DNA reads TGTGCCTGGAATGGGCGGAGGACTTACAATGAGCAGTTCTTC. Translated: CAWNGRRTYNEQFF. The entire variable domain, with the rest obtained from reference TRBV30 and TRBJ2-1, is as follows: SQTIHQWPATLVQPVGSPLSLECTVEGTSNPNLYWYRQAAGRGLQLLFYSVGIGQISSEVPQNLSASRPQDRQFILSSKKLLLSDSGFYLCAWNGRRTYNEQFFGPGTRLTVL.

The chain employs TRBV10-1 and TRBJ2-2; 8 bases fit TRBD2. Germline assignment: CDR1 WNHNN and CDR2 SYGVQD (reference sequence). V lost 6 bases and J lost 1; bases outside the gene matches: 1. The CDR3 has 14 amino acids. CDR3: CASRAGGNTGELFF. In nucleotides, the CDR3 is TGCGCCAGCAGGGCGGGGGGGAACACCGGGGAGCTGTTTTTT.